By share, the clone carrying this TCR beta chain counts as medium-sized. Antigen specificity is unknown. MiXCR, run by TCRdb on the 5' RACE reads, gives a single entry per CDR3 protein. Of thousands of distinct CDR3 sequences in the sample, approximately 15% were seen once. The germline V gene encodes CDR1 SGHRS and CDR2 YFSETQ. V was trimmed by 1 base and J by 8 bases, leaving 18 bases between them. The length of the CDR3 is 15 residues. Findings and limits, study-wide: Whole repertoires were not studied in the larger cohort, only one V-J beta rearrangement. The TCR gene usage of tumor memory CD4+ T cells clustered together with blood and lymph node memory CD4+ cells and with lymph node naive CD4+ cells.

The rearrangement joins TRBV5-1 to TRBJ1-2; no clear D gene. The sample comprised memory CD4+ T cells sorted from blood. As for subset: memory CD4+ T cells, CD4+CD45RO+CD25-. The receptor comes from a female donor with breast cancer. CDR3 sequence: CASSLFSYAPGGYTF. The CDR3 bases are TGCGCCAGCAGCTTGTTTAGTTACGCACCTGGCGGCTACACCTTC.